Below, 31 T cell receptor beta chains from the same sample are listed, as sequenced in a study of beta chain features in type 1 diabetes. Antigens for these TCRs are unknown. Study-level findings and limits: Within each of all four CD4+ subsets, Type 1 diabetes patients had TCRB CDR3s that were moderately but significantly shorter.

The isolated RNA, all of it, was reverse transcribed, so expressed TCRB transcripts were what got sequenced. The assay was immunoSEQ multiplex PCR, and TCRdb's table has in-frame clones only and misses some. The table shows around 360,000 clones, with roughly 13% occurring only once. The sample consisted of naive CD4+ T cells from blood. Receptor source: a young woman with type 1 diabetes.

There are a few counts of this clone. V usage is TRBV28 and J usage is TRBJ2-7, with unresolved D. The CDR3 contains 13 residues. V was shortened by 3 bases and J by 1 base, with 7 bases between the two germline ends. CDR1 is MDHEN and CDR2 is SYDVKM in the germline V gene. The CDR3, as DNA: TGTGCCAGCAGTTTTCCCAATTCCTACGAGCAGTACTTC. Translated, it gives CASSFPNSYEQYF.

A note on this clone: The same CDR3 also results from other DNA sequences found in this sample. The gene calls are TRBV18 and TRBJ2-7; TRBD2 agrees at 7 bases. CDR3 size: 13 residues. Trimming at V came to 3 bases and at J to 2 bases, leaving 1 base not matched to a gene. The germline V gene encodes CDR1 KGHSH and CDR2 LQKENI. The CDR3 bases are TGTGCCAGCTCACCGGGACTAACCTACGAGCAGTACTTC. Translating it yields CASSPGLTYEQYF.

In this sample, this clone turned up a few times. The rearrangement joins TRBV4-3 to TRBJ2-2; a possible D gene is TRBD2 (6 bases). Trimming shortened V by 3 bases and J by 2 bases, and 10 bases separated the two germline ends. CDR1 and CDR2 from the germline V gene are LGHNA and YSLEER. This CDR3 has 15 amino acids. CDR3 protein: CASSHSGLNTGELFF. The CDR3, as DNA: TGCGCCAGCAGCCACTCGGGACTTAACACCGGGGAGCTGTTTTTT.

The gene calls are TRBV25-1 and TRBJ1-4; 12 bases are a match to TRBD1. This CDR3 comprises 14 residues. The V gene end was trimmed by 4 bases and the J gene end by 6 bases; junction bases not matched to a gene: 0. Germline-derived CDR1 and CDR2 are MGHDK and SYGVNS. CDR3 coding DNA: TGTGCCAGCAGTGGGGACAGGGGGCATGAAAAACTGTTTTTT. This sequence encodes CASSGDRGHEKLFF.

This chain uses TRBV4-3 with TRBJ2-2; D is ambiguous. Deletions cut 1 base from V and 8 bases from J, with 2 bases between. This CDR3 is built from 11 residues. Per the germline V gene, CDR1 is LGHNA and CDR2 is YSLEER. CDR3 DNA: TGCGCCAGCAGCCAAGCAGGGGAGCTGTTTTTT. This sequence encodes CASSQAGELFF.

This clone came up a few times. For the CDR3, the DNA is TGTGCCAGCAGCAAATGGCCCGCGGTTGAAGCTTTCTTT. Translating gives CASSKWPAVEAFF. The chain is built from TRBV7-9 and TRBJ1-1; D not certain. Germline loops: CDR1 SEHNR, CDR2 FQNEAQ (reference sequence). Deletions cut 5 bases from V and 7 bases from J, with 14 bases between. This CDR3 region has 13 residues.

Only a few counts were recorded for this clone. The chain has TRBV2 and TRBJ2-1, with D unclear. The CDR3 covers 13 residues. Germline V lookup: CDR1 SNHLY, CDR2 FYNNEI. V shed 4 bases and J shed 6 bases, with 10 bases lying between them. The CDR3 DNA is TGTGCCAGCAGTGGAGAGACTGGCAATGAGCAGTTCTTC. Protein product: CASSGETGNEQFF.

This clone was counted between two and nine times. This chain links TRBV27 with TRBJ1-5, with no clear D. CDR1 is MNHEY, CDR2 SMNVEV, per germline (reference sequence). V lost 3 bases and J lost 6, with 9 bases in between. The CDR3 has 13 amino acids. The CDR3 DNA reads as TGTGCCAGCAGTTTTGGAAGAGGTCAGCCCCAGCATTTT. This codes for CASSFGRGQPQHF.

The table lists this clone with a few counts. One end of the junction fails to match germline, which may point to a read error. The rearrangement links TRBV7-7 to TRBJ2-6; D possibly corresponds to TRBD2 (6 bases). Germline V lookup: CDR1 SSHAT, CDR2 FNYEAQ (reference sequence). CDR3 length: 15 amino acids. The CDR3 loop reads CASSRDFSGANVLTF. In DNA form, the CDR3 reads TGTGCTAGCAGCCGGGACTTCTCTGGGGCCAACGTCCTGACTTTC.

There are a few counts of this clone. The chain couples TRBV5-1 to TRBJ2-5, with 7 bases fitting TRBD1. CDR3 length equals 15 residues. Germline V gene sequence: CDR1 SGHRS, CDR2 YFSETQ. With 0 bases clipped from V and 2 bases from J, the junction kept 4 bases outside the gene matches. The CDR3 region has the DNA TGCGCCAGCAGCTTGGTACCAGGGGGACAAGAGACCCAGTACTTC. Translation: CASSLVPGGQETQYF.

The rearrangement joins TRBV6-6 to TRBJ1-5; unclear D gene. The CDR3 is 12 amino acids. The V and J ends lost 6 bases and 9 bases respectively, with 12 bases between them. CDR1 is MNHNY, CDR2 SVGAGI, per germline (reference sequence). The CDR3 protein is CASRYHRGPQHF. The CDR3 DNA reads as TGTGCCAGCAGGTATCACCGGGGGCCCCAGCATTTT.

The V call is TRBV28, the J call TRBJ2-7, with D possibly being TRBD2 (6 bases). Germline V gene data show CDR1 as MDHEN and CDR2 as SYDVKM. V was pared by 6 bases and J by 4 bases, with 10 bases between. The CDR3 consists of 12 residues. CDR3 nucleotide sequence: TGTGCCAGCAGGTCTAGCGAATACGAGCAGTACTTC. Encoded protein: CASRSSEYEQYF.

The gene calls are TRBV7-9 and TRBJ2-1; D is possibly TRBD1 (6 bases). Germline-derived CDR1 and CDR2 are SEHNR and FQNEAQ (reference sequence). V dropped 4 bases and J dropped 6 bases, with 16 bases sitting between them. The CDR3 spans 15 residues. The CDR3 DNA is TGTGCCAGCAGCTCGGACCCAGGGGTCAGCAATGAGCAGTTCTTC. This encodes CASSSDPGVSNEQFF.

The chain links TRBV6-5 to TRBJ1-2; D gene ambiguous. Germline V CDR1 and CDR2: MNHEY, SVGAGI. This CDR3 comprises 12 residues. V lost 3 bases and J 4 bases, leaving 6 bases between the germline ends. CDR3 bases: TGTGCCAGCAGTTATACGGGCTATGGCTACACCTTC. This encodes CASSYTGYGYTF.

The rearrangement links TRBV28 to TRBJ1-2; D is unresolved. Germline V gene lookup returns CDR1 MDHEN and CDR2 SYDVKM. The CDR3 runs to 12 residues. Trimming cost V 5 bases and J 4 bases, with 8 bases left between them. CDR3 protein: CASSPGLYGYTF. For the CDR3, the DNA is TGTGCCAGCAGTCCAGGCCTCTATGGCTACACCTTC.

The V and J genes are TRBV2 and TRBJ2-2; D is undetermined. V was cut by 6 bases and J by 1 base, with 6 bases left in between. The CDR3 has 13 residues. Germline CDR1 reads SNHLY; CDR2 reads FYNNEI. The CDR3, as DNA: TGTGCCAGCAGACGACAGAACACCGGGGAGCTGTTTTTT. This codes for CASRRQNTGELFF.

J is TRBJ2-5 and V is TRBV7-9; 7 positions match TRBD2. Trimming removed 5 bases from V and 1 base from J; junction bases left unmatched: 7. The germline gives CDR1 SEHNR, CDR2 FQNEAQ (reference sequence). The CDR3 loop spans 15 amino acids. For the CDR3, the DNA is TGTGCCAGCAGCCGATATGGGACTACCCAAGAGACCCAGTACTTC. Translating it yields CASSRYGTTQETQYF.

This clone was found a few times. The CDR3 loop reads CSVGGQGRGFF. The DNA of the CDR3 is TGCAGCGTCGGTGGACAGGGGCGAGGGTTCTTC. The rearrangement joins TRBV29-1 to TRBJ2-1; 9 bases are shared with TRBD1. J lost 15 bases, V lost 6 bases, and 9 bases had no gene match. The CDR3 sequence is 11 residues long. Germline CDR1 and CDR2: SQVTM and ANQGSEA.

CDR3 nucleotides: TGTGCCAGCAGTTTAGCAAGCACCTACGAGCAGTACTTC. Residues: CASSLASTYEQYF. The rearrangement links TRBV28 to TRBJ2-7, with D uncertain. This CDR3 comprises 13 residues. Trimming left V 2 bases short and J 2 bases short, with 7 bases between. CDR1 is MDHEN, CDR2 SYDVKM, per germline.

The CDR3 coding sequence is TGTGCCAGCAGCCCACGGGGGACAGCCTTCTCTGGGGCCAACGTCCTGACTTTC. Amino acid sequence: CASSPRGTAFSGANVLTF. The chain is built from TRBV7-9 and TRBJ2-6; D possibly corresponds to TRBD1 (7 bases). Germline CDR1 is SEHNR and CDR2 is FQNEAQ (reference sequence). V was clipped by 5 bases and J by 0 bases, with 17 bases between them. This CDR3 is built from 18 residues.

This clone occurred a few times. This chain connects TRBV7-2 to TRBJ2-3; 14 nucleotides line up with TRBD2. CDR1 and CDR2 (germline): SGHTA, FQGNSA. V lost 3 bases to trimming and J lost 4 bases; unmatched junction nucleotides: 6. The CDR3 has 17 residues. Here the CDR3 reads CASSFSGTSGRADTQYF. Written as DNA, the CDR3 is TGTGCCAGCAGCTTTTCCGGGACTAGCGGGAGAGCAGATACGCAGTATTTT.

The V call is TRBV7-2, the J call TRBJ2-1; D gene ambiguous. The ends were cut back, 3 bases at V and 9 bases at J, with 15 bases in the middle. The CDR3 loop spans 14 amino acids. Germline CDR1 SGHTA, CDR2 FQGNSA. CDR3 sequence (DNA): TGTGCCAGCAGCTTCGAACTCAGCCTAGGTGAGCAGTTCTTC. Encoded protein: CASSFELSLGEQFF.

This clone showed up just a few times. The chain carries TRBV19 and TRBJ2-4, with 7 bases aligning to TRBD2. The germline gives CDR1 LNHDA, CDR2 SQIVND (reference sequence). This CDR3 region has 13 residues. V trimming: 9 bases; J trimming: 3 bases; junction bases outside the gene matches: 5. The CDR3 DNA follows: TGTGCCAGCGGTCCGGGGGGCAAAAACATTCAGTACTTC. Translated, it gives CASGPGGKNIQYF. Drawing the rest from reference TRBV19 and TRBJ2-4, the complete variable domain is DGGITQSPKYLFRKEGQNVTLSCEQNLNHDAMYWYRQDPGQGLRLIYYSQIVNDFQKGDIAEGYSVSREKKESFPLTVTSAQKNPTAFYLCASGPGGKNIQYFGAGTRLSVL.

The chain carries TRBV4-2 and TRBJ2-2; possible D gene TRBD2, 6 bases. The CDR3 length is 16 residues. The ends were cut back, 3 bases at V and 1 base at J, with 12 bases in the middle. The germline V gene encodes CDR1 LGHNA and CDR2 YNFKEQ. The CDR3 nucleotides read TGTGCCAGCAGCCAGAGATTAGCGGAGAACACCGGGGAGCTGTTTTTT. This translates into CASSQRLAENTGELFF.

CDR3 nucleotide sequence: TGTGCCAGCAGTCCCGGACTGAATGAGCAGTTCTTC. Protein sequence: CASSPGLNEQFF. The J gene is TRBJ2-1, the V gene TRBV27; possible D gene TRBD2, 5 bases. V was pared by 5 bases and J by 7 bases, with 9 bases between. The germline V gene encodes CDR1 MNHEY and CDR2 SMNVEV (reference sequence). The CDR3 has 12 amino acids.

This clone was detected only a few times. J is TRBJ1-2 and V is TRBV4-2; 7 nucleotides agree with TRBD1. This CDR3 has 13 residues. With 1 base clipped from V and 4 bases from J, the junction kept 0 bases outside the gene matches. Per germline, CDR1 LGHNA and CDR2 YNFKEQ. The CDR3 here is CASSQGTGYGYTF. In DNA, the CDR3 is TGTGCCAGCAGCCAAGGGACAGGCTATGGCTACACCTTC.

This chain uses TRBV4-2 with TRBJ2-3; no reliable D call. Trimming left V 11 bases short and J 4 bases short, with 7 bases between. Looked up from germline, CDR1 is LGHNA and CDR2 is YNFKEQ. CDR3 length: 10 residues. The CDR3 coding sequence is TGTGCCCCGGGTGCAGATACGCAGTATTTT. It translates to CAPGADTQYF.

CDR3 coding DNA: TGTGCCAGCTCCCAGGGGCCAGCCGATAATTCACCCCTCCACTTT. It encodes CASSQGPADNSPLHF. The chain has TRBV18 and TRBJ1-6, with D perhaps TRBD1 (6 bases). The germline V gene encodes CDR1 KGHSH and CDR2 LQKENI. With 6 bases removed from V and 5 bases from J, the gap between germline ends came to 14 bases. The CDR3 is 15 residues long. Based on the CDR3 plus reference TRBV18 and TRBJ1-6, the full variable domain is NAGVMQNPRHLVRRRGQEARLRCSPMKGHSHVYWYRQLPEEGLKFMVYLQKENIIDESGMPKERFSAEFPKEGPSILRIQQVVRGDSAAYFCASSQGPADNSPLHFGNGTRLTVT.

This chain connects TRBV7-2 to TRBJ2-2, with 7 bases that match TRBD1. The trim removed 8 bases at V and 2 bases at J, leaving 5 bases unmatched. This CDR3 has 14 residues. Germline values: CDR1 SGHTA, CDR2 FQGNSA. The CDR3 reads CASRGQANTGELFF. The CDR3 region has the DNA TGTGCCAGCCGCGGACAGGCTAACACCGGGGAGCTGTTTTTT.

V is TRBV30 and J is TRBJ2-4; D uncertain. Germline lookup yields CDR1 GTSNPN and CDR2 SVGIG (reference sequence). Trimming left V 1 base short and J 0 bases short, with 4 bases between. The CDR3 totals 13 residues. The CDR3 DNA follows: TGTGCCTGGAGTGCCTTAGCCAAAAACATTCAGTACTTC. Encoded protein: CAWSALAKNIQYF.

This clone was recorded a few times. The chain joins TRBV13 to TRBJ2-3, with TRBD2 identical over 10 bases. This CDR3 is built from 16 residues. Trimming at V came to 4 bases and at J to 0 bases, leaving 4 bases not matched to a gene. CDR1 is PRHDT and CDR2 is FYEKMQ in the germline V gene (reference sequence). The CDR3 loop reads CASSWTSGASTDTQYF. The CDR3 DNA reads as TGTGCCAGCAGCTGGACTAGCGGAGCTAGCACAGATACGCAGTATTTT.